These T cell receptor beta chains were read from a single sample in a study of T cells in Graves' hyperthyroidism and ophthalmopathy. TCRdb passed the multiplex PCR reads through MiXCR, listing each CDR3 protein once. The sample contains approximately 320,000 distinct CDR3 sequences, roughly 15% of which appear only once. What was sequenced was blood. These receptors were collected from a man aged 25-40 years with Graves' hyperthyroidism. Each CDR3 is given with its conserved first and last residue. The D gene is left open where the match is weak. Clone size appears in some rows only: once, few, many, or a class for an expanded clone.

j_call cdr3_length d_call clone_size v_call cdr3_aa cdr3_nt
TRBJ2-7 13 NA many TRBV2 CASTAGASQKQYF TGTGCCAGCACAGCGGGCGCTTCCCAGAAGCAGTACTTC
TRBJ2-1 15 NA few TRBV5-1 CASSFSGDPYNEQFF TGTGCCAGCAGCTTCAGCGGAGATCCCTACAATGAGCAGTTCTTC
TRBJ2-2 16 NA many TRBV18 CASSPRLAQNTGELFF TGTGCCAGCTCACCACGTTTAGCGCAGAACACCGGGGAGCTGTTTTTT
TRBJ2-2 17 NA few TRBV19 CASSILAASANTGELFF TGTGCCAGTAGTATATTGGCCGCGAGCGCGAACACCGGGGAGCTGTTTTTT
TRBJ1-2 14 TRBD1 many TRBV9 CASSIGQGSYGYTF TGTGCCAGCAGCATCGGACAGGGGAGCTATGGCTACACCTTC
TRBJ2-3 14 NA many TRBV5-5 CASSLADITDTQYF TGTGCCAGCAGCTTGGCAGATATCACAGATACGCAGTATTTT
TRBJ2-7 15 TRBD2 many TRBV7-8 CASSTPTSGSYEQYF TGTGCCAGCAGCACCCCGACTAGCGGGAGCTACGAGCAGTACTTC
TRBJ1-3 11 NA NA TRBV6-5 CASSWENTIYF TGTGCCAGCAGTTGGGAGAACACCATATATTTT
TRBJ2-7 11 NA many TRBV3-1 CASRGSSEQYF TGTGCCAGCAGAGGTTCCTCCGAGCAGTACTTC
TRBJ2-7 15 NA many TRBV5-1 CASSLVAGDSYEQYF TGCGCCAGCAGCTTAGTGGCAGGGGACTCCTACGAGCAGTACTTC
TRBJ2-1 13 NA many TRBV6-2/TRBV6-3 CASINSLNAEQFF TGTGCCAGCATCAACTCCCTCAATGCTGAGCAGTTCTTC
TRBJ2-7 13 NA few TRBV12-3/TRBV12-4 CASSLSRPYEQYF TGTGCCAGCAGTTTGTCTAGACCATACGAGCAGTACTTC
TRBJ2-5 16 NA few TRBV4-2 CASSQGGRFGRETQYF TGTGCCAGCAGCCAAGGGGGGAGGTTTGGGAGAGAGACCCAGTACTTC
TRBJ2-7 14 NA many TRBV11-2 CASSFDAPIDEQYF TGTGCCAGCAGCTTCGACGCACCGATCGACGAGCAGTACTTC